This TCR beta chain appears in the sequencing data of a study of T cells in Graves' hyperthyroidism and ophthalmopathy. The CDR3 length is 14 residues. The germline V gene has CDR1 MDHEN and CDR2 SYDVKM. Between the trimmed V and J ends, which lost 6 bases and 5 bases, there was a span of 14 bases. Graves' hyperthyroidism qualified as stable when ophthalmopathy did not progress within 18 months. This clonotype was seen at least ten times. There were TCR beta CDR3 regions amplified from RNA transcripts. HTBI primers were employed in a first-round RT-PCR of the TCR CDR3. TCRdb processed the multiplex PCR reads anew with MiXCR; each CDR3 protein has one entry. The top ten hold roughly 28% of the sample, which has 150,000 to 200,000 distinct CDR3 sequences, approximately 15% seen once.

The source is a woman between 45 and 65 years old with Graves' hyperthyroidism. The V and J genes are TRBV28 and TRBJ2-1; no clear D. Specimen: blood. The CDR3 DNA follows: TGTGCCAGCAGCCCAGTATTAACAAACAATGAGCAGTTCTTC. It encodes CASSPVLTNNEQFF.